What follows are 12 T cell receptor beta chains derived from one specimen sequenced in a study of T cell repertoires in cytomegalovirus infection. No antigen has been assigned to these receptors. TCRdb reprocessed the reads via MiXCR and lists one record per CDR3 protein. This sample carries about 52,000 distinct CDR3 sequences, 15% to 20% of them seen once, and the ten largest clones take 80%. Material: CD8+ T cells from cultured PBMCs, obtained from culture after CMV antigen stimulation. All receptors come from a human donor in good health (CMV status not recorded). Some clones in this sample may be carry-over from other donors' samples.

The chain has TRBV6-8 and TRBJ1-3; the D is unclear. Trimming took off 5 bases at V and 0 bases at J, with 11 bases between the two ends. Germline V gene sequence: CDR1 MNHGY, CDR2 SAAAGT. The CDR3 sequence is 15 residues long. The CDR3 sequence is CASSPRGGSGNTIYF. CDR3 sequence (DNA): TGTGCCAGCAGTCCGCGGGGTGGCTCTGGAAACACCATATATTTT.

The genes are TRBV20-1 and TRBJ1-5, with D maybe TRBD1 (5 bases). V lost 1 base, J lost 0 bases, and 7 bases lay in between. Looked up from germline, CDR1 is DFQATT and CDR2 is SNEGSKA (reference sequence). The CDR3 runs to 14 residues. The CDR3 sequence: CSARGRVSNQPQHF. CDR3 bases: TGCAGTGCTAGAGGCAGGGTTAGCAATCAGCCCCAGCATTTT.

The genes are TRBV12-3 or TRBV12-4 and TRBJ1-2; 7 bases agree with TRBD1. The CDR3 runs to 17 residues. With V trimmed by 10 bases and J by 3 bases, 20 bases remained unmatched. Here the CDR3 DNA reads TGTGCCACCCCAGGGGGGGGTCTTGGTGGCCCTTACTATGGCTACACCTTC. Amino acid sequence: CATPGGGLGGPYYGYTF.

This clonotype has more than one count but fewer than ten. The chain uses TRBV11-2 and TRBJ2-1; 9 bases match TRBD2. Germline CDR1 and CDR2: SGHAT and FQNNGV. CDR3 length equals 17 residues. V lost 0 bases to trimming and J lost 0 bases; unmatched junction nucleotides: 3. As DNA, the CDR3 is TGTGCCAGCAGCTTAGATAGCGGGGGCTACTCCTACAATGAGCAGTTCTTC. Protein sequence: CASSLDSGGYSYNEQFF.

This clonotype came up a few times. The V gene is TRBV27, the J gene TRBJ2-1; 7 bases line up with TRBD2. Trimming at V came to 3 bases and at J to 13 bases, leaving 6 bases not matched to a gene. The CDR3 consists of 12 residues. Germline V gives CDR1 MNHEY, CDR2 SMNVEV (reference sequence). This chain's CDR3 is CASSLGGNIQFF. In DNA form, the CDR3 reads TGTGCCAGCAGTTTGGGGGGGAATATCCAGTTCTTC.

V and J are TRBV7-8 and TRBJ2-3, with TRBD2 matching over 8 bases. This CDR3 spans 16 amino acids. V shed 5 bases and J 0 bases; nucleotides not matched to a gene: 7. Germline V gives CDR1 SGHVS, CDR2 FQNEAQ. DNA of the CDR3: TGTGCCAGCAGCCCGCTTAGCGGGGCTAGCACAGATACGCAGTATTTT. As protein: CASSPLSGASTDTQYF. The whole variable domain, remainder taken from reference TRBV7-8 and TRBJ2-3, is GAGVSQSPRYKVAKRGQDVALRCDPISGHVSLFWYQQALGQGPEFLTYFQNEAQLDKSGLPSDRFFAERPEGSVSTLKIQRTQQEDSAVYLCASSPLSGASTDTQYFGPGTRLTVL.

V is TRBV7-4 and J is TRBJ1-3; D uncertain. CDR1 is SGHVT and CDR2 is SQSDAQ in the germline V gene. The CDR3 consists of 15 residues. Trimming stripped 3 bases from V and 3 bases from J, with 12 bases between. The CDR3 DNA follows: TGTGCCAGCAGCTTCTCCCAGTATGGTGGAAACACCATATATTTT. Its protein is CASSFSQYGGNTIYF.

The chain employs TRBV7-6 and TRBJ2-3; possible D gene TRBD1, 6 bases. The CDR3 runs to 16 residues. Deletions cut 0 bases from V and 0 bases from J, with 10 bases between. Germline V gives CDR1 SGHVS, CDR2 FNYEAQ. The CDR3 coding sequence is TGTGCCAGCAGCTTAGCTCAGGGGCGGAGCACAGATACGCAGTATTTT. As protein: CASSLAQGRSTDTQYF. Based on the CDR3 plus reference TRBV7-6 and TRBJ2-3, the full variable domain is GAGVSQSPRYKVTKRGQDVALRCDPISGHVSLYWYRQALGQGPEFLTYFNYEAQQDKSGLPNDRFSAERPEGSISTLTIQRTEQRDSAMYRCASSLAQGRSTDTQYFGPGTRLTVL.

V is TRBV4-3 and J is TRBJ1-1, with a tentative D call TRBD1 (5 bases). Germline values: CDR1 LGHNA, CDR2 YSLEER. Trimming removed 2 bases from V and 4 bases from J, with 11 bases in between. The CDR3 runs to 14 residues. Here the CDR3 reads CASSQRVGTTEAFF. The CDR3 DNA is TGCGCCAGCAGCCAAAGGGTAGGGACCACTGAAGCTTTCTTT.

The chain has TRBV6-5 and TRBJ2-1; 8 nucleotides agree with TRBD2. The junction had 2 bases not matched to a gene; V was cut back by 2 bases and J by 2 bases. The length of the CDR3 is 15 residues. Germline CDR1 is MNHEY and CDR2 is SVGAGI. Written as DNA, the CDR3 is TGTGCCAGCAGTTACGAGGGACTAGCCTACAATGAGCAGTTCTTC. It encodes CASSYEGLAYNEQFF.

This clonotype has more than one count but fewer than ten. V gene TRBV27 combines with J gene TRBJ2-7; perhaps TRBD2 as D (6 bases). Between the trimmed V and J ends, which lost 2 bases and 2 bases, there was a span of 13 bases. The CDR3 runs 15 residues. The germline CDR1 and CDR2 sequences are MNHEY and SMNVEV (reference sequence). CDR3 DNA sequence: TGTGCCAGCAGTTTAGGACTATCTGAAACCTACGAGCAGTACTTC. Encoded protein: CASSLGLSETYEQYF.

The rearrangement joins TRBV10-3 to TRBJ1-2, with 10 bases aligning to TRBD1. The ends lost 6 bases at V and 4 bases at J; junction bases unmatched: 8. The CDR3 has 15 residues. Germline CDR1 ENHRY, CDR2 SYGVKD. The CDR3 DNA follows: TGTGCCATCAGGTTCGAGGACAGGGGGGCCTATGGCTACACCTTC. Residues: CAIRFEDRGAYGYTF.